Shown below are 12 T cell receptor beta chains from a single sample sequenced in a study of technical replicates of blood from several donors. Data came from immunoSEQ multiplex PCR; TCRdb stores just in-frame clones and leaves some out. The sample consists of over 50,000 clones, around 88% of them appearing once. Sequencing used PBMCs. The receptors here all came from a human donor in good health. Some clones in this sample may be carry-over from other donors' samples.

This clone has just one count. This chain joins TRBV9 and TRBJ2-7; 7 nucleotides match TRBD2. The CDR3 length is 15 residues. Looked up from germline, CDR1 is SGDLS and CDR2 is YYNGEE. J gave up 1 base and V 4 bases, and 8 bases lay outside the gene matches. This CDR3 reads CASSRGQRGSYEQYF. CDR3 bases: TGTGCCAGCAGCCGAGGGCAGCGGGGATCCTACGAGCAGTACTTC.

The chain joins TRBV5-6 to TRBJ2-1; D gene uncertain. CDR1 SGHDT and CDR2 YYEEEE come from the germline V gene. The CDR3 is 15 residues long. V was clipped by 6 bases and J by 0 bases, with 13 bases between them. This CDR3 reads CASTPSPSSYNEQFF. In DNA, the CDR3 is TGTGCCAGCACCCCGTCGCCGAGCTCCTACAATGAGCAGTTCTTC.

The chain carries TRBV10-2 and TRBJ2-1; D is perhaps TRBD2 (6 bases). V lost 4 bases and J lost 3, with 10 bases in between. This CDR3 comprises 14 residues. Germline-derived CDR1 and CDR2 are WSHSY and SAAADI. Here the CDR3 reads CASSGLVYYNEQFF. CDR3 nucleotide sequence: TGCGCCAGCAGTGGACTAGTGTACTACAATGAGCAGTTCTTC.

The chain employs TRBV9 and TRBJ2-2, with D perhaps matching TRBD2 (6 bases). From germline, CDR1 is SGDLS and CDR2 YYNGEE. The CDR3 is 14 residues long. V lost 3 bases and J 7 bases, leaving 13 bases between the germline ends. As DNA, the CDR3 is TGTGCCAGCAGCGCGGGACTGCGGAGCGGGGAGCTGTTTTTT. It translates to CASSAGLRSGELFF.

V is TRBV7-2 and J is TRBJ1-1; 8 nucleotides align to TRBD1. The length of the CDR3 is 13 residues. Trimming at V came to 5 bases and at J to 4 bases, leaving 3 bases not matched to a gene. Germline values: CDR1 SGHTA, CDR2 FQGNSA. The CDR3 DNA reads TGTGCCAGCAGCGAGGACAGGGTCACTGAAGCTTTCTTT. Protein sequence: CASSEDRVTEAFF.

This clone has only a few counts. DNA for the CDR3: TGTGCCAGCAGCTTAGAGGGAGTGAACACTGAAGCTTTCTTT. Translation: CASSLEGVNTEAFF. The rearrangement uses TRBV11-2 and TRBJ1-1; D gene ambiguous. Trimming stripped 0 bases from V and 0 bases from J, with 5 bases between. CDR1 and CDR2 (germline): SGHAT, FQNNGV. The CDR3 loop spans 14 amino acids.

The chain recombines TRBV7-2 with TRBJ2-5; 8 bases map to TRBD1. The CDR3 contains 16 residues. CDR1 and CDR2 (germline): SGHTA, FQGNSA. Trimming removed 3 bases from V and 5 bases from J; junction bases left unmatched: 11. CDR3 in DNA: TGTGCCAGCAGCTTCCTTGGACAGGGAAACTCGGAGACCCAGTACTTC. It translates to CASSFLGQGNSETQYF. Drawing the rest from reference TRBV7-2 and TRBJ2-5, the complete variable domain is GAGVSQSPSNKVTEKGKDVELRCDPISGHTALYWYRQSLGQGLEFLIYFQGNSAPDKSGLPSDRFSAERTGGSVSTLTIQRTQQEDSAVYLCASSFLGQGNSETQYFGPGTRLLVL.

The genes are TRBV11-2 and TRBJ2-5; TRBD2 aligns across 7 bases. Germline V gene lookup returns CDR1 SGHAT and CDR2 FQNNGV. V lost 0 bases, J lost 2 bases, and 3 bases stayed unmatched. There are 15 residues in the CDR3. CDR3 coding DNA: TGTGCCAGCAGCTTAGATCACGGGGGGCAAGAGACCCAGTACTTC. This codes for CASSLDHGGQETQYF.

The chain couples TRBV5-6 to TRBJ2-7, with a weak D call TRBD1 (6 bases). V was shortened by 0 bases and J by 2 bases, with 12 bases between the two germline ends. In germline, CDR1 is SGHDT, CDR2 YYEEEE. This CDR3 contains 15 residues. CDR3: CASSLVGGDPYEQYF. The CDR3 DNA reads as TGTGCCAGCAGCTTGGTAGGGGGAGACCCCTACGAGCAGTACTTC. The whole variable domain, remainder taken from reference TRBV5-6 and TRBJ2-7, is DAGVTQSPTHLIKTRGQQVTLRCSPKSGHDTVSWYQQALGQGPQFIFQYYEEEERQRGNFPDRFSGHQFPNYSSELNVNALLLGDSALYLCASSLVGGDPYEQYFGPGTRLTVT.

J is TRBJ1-2 and V is TRBV29-1, with D tentatively TRBD1 (6 bases). Germline lookup yields CDR1 SQVTM and CDR2 ANQGSEA. The CDR3 has 13 amino acids. The ends were cut back, 6 bases at V and 4 bases at J, with 15 bases in the middle. The CDR3 loop is CSVRAGTTYGYTF. As DNA, the CDR3 is TGCAGCGTCCGAGCCGGGACAACCTATGGCTACACCTTC.

The chain links TRBV21-1 to TRBJ1-1. TRBV21-1 is a pseudogene locus. This CDR3 contains 14 residues. CDR3 sequence reads: CASSKGRTRSEAFF. The CDR3 DNA is TGTGCCAGCAGCAAAGGGAGGACCCGATCTGAAGCTTTCTTT.

The V and J genes are TRBV7-8 and TRBJ2-7, with D perhaps matching TRBD1 (6 bases). Germline values: CDR1 SGHVS, CDR2 FQNEAQ. The germline V and J ends were trimmed by 4 bases and 6 bases, with 16 bases remaining between them. There are 14 residues in the CDR3. The DNA for the CDR3 is TGTGCCAGCAGCTCATGGGCAGGGGTGGGCGAGCAGTACTTC. Its protein is CASSSWAGVGEQYF.